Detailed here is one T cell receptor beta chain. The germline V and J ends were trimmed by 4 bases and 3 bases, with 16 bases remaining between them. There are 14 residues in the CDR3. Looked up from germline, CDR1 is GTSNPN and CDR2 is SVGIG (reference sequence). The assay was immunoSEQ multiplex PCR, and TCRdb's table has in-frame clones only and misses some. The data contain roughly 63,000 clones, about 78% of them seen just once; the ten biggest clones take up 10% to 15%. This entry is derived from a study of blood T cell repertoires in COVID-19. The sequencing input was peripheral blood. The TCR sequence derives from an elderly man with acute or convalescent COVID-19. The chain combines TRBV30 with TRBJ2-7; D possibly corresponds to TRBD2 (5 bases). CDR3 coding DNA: TGTGCCTGGAACACCGGGATCTGGGACTACGAGCAGTACTTC. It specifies CAWNTGIWDYEQYF. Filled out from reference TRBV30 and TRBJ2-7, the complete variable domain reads SQTIHQWPATLVQPVGSPLSLECTVEGTSNPNLYWYRQAAGRGLQLLFYSVGIGQISSEVPQNLSASRPQDRQFILSSKKLLLSDSGFYLCAWNTGIWDYEQYFGPGTRLTVT.